This TCR beta chain was sequenced in a study of CD8 T cells in ankylosing spondylitis. This clonotype was counted only a few times. Antigen unknown. TCRdb fed the 5' RACE reads into MiXCR, producing one record per CDR3 protein. The sample yields about 540,000 distinct CDR3 sequences, about an eighth seen once. The germline V gene has CDR1 DFQATT and CDR2 SNEGSKA (reference sequence). The CDR3 contains 14 residues. J gave up 7 bases and V 6 bases, and 11 bases lay outside the gene matches. Study conclusions and caveats: Researchers report that disease-linked clones proved CD8+ and relatively rare in peripheral blood. Characteristic, it appeared, of ankylosing spondylitis blood was a TCR beta motif of 7 or 8 highly homologous variants.

The chain couples TRBV20-1 to TRBJ2-7, with 11 bases lining up with TRBD2. Sequencing was carried out using blood, either unsorted or a sorted T cell fraction (not recorded which). The receptor was isolated from a male donor with ankylosing spondylitis. The CDR3 is CSAALLAGVREQYF. CDR3 DNA: TGCAGTGCCGCCCTACTAGCGGGAGTTCGTGAGCAGTACTTC.